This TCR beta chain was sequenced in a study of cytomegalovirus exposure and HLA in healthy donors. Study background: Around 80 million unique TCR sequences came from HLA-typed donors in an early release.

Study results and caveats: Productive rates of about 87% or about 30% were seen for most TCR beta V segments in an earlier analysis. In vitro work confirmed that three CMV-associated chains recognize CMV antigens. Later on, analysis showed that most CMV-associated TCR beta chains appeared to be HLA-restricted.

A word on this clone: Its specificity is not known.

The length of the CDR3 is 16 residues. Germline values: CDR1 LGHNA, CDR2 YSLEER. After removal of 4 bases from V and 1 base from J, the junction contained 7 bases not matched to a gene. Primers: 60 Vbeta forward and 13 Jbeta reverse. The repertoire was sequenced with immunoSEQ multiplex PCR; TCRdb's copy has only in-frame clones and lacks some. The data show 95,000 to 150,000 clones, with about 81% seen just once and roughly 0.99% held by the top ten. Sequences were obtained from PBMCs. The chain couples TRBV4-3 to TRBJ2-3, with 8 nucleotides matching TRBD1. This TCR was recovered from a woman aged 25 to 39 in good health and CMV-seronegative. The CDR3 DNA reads TGCGCCAGCAGCCTCCAGCCGGGACAGGGCACAGATACGCAGTATTTT. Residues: CASSLQPGQGTDTQYF.